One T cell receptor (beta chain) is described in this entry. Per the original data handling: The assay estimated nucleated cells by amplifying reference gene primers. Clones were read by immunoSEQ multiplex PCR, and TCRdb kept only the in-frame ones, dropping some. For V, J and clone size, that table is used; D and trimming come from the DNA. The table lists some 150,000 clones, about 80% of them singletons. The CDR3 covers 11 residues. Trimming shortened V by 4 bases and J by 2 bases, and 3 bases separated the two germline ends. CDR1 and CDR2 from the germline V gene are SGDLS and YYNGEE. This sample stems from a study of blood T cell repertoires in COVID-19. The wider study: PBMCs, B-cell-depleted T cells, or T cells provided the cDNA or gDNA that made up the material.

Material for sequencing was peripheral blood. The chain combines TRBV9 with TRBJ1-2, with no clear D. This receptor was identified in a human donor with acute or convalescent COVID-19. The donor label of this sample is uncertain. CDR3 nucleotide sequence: TGTGCCAGCAGCACAAACTATGGCTACACCTTC. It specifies CASSTNYGYTF.